The T cell receptor (beta chain) described here comes from a study of blood T cell repertoires in COVID-19. As for the study in general: COVID-19 samples, acute and convalescent, were from the United States, Italy and Spain. The analysed material was cDNA or gDNA that came from T cells, B-cell-depleted T cells, or PBMCs.

This CDR3 spans 13 amino acids. Per the germline V gene, CDR1 is SGHRS and CDR2 is YFSETQ. V lost 4 bases and J lost 3, with 10 bases in between. Profiled with immunoSEQ multiplex PCR; TCRdb holds only in-frame clones, not every one. Among 250,000 or so clones listed, roughly 84% were seen once. The chain employs TRBV5-1 and TRBJ1-2; possibly TRBD1 for D (5 bases). This receptor was identified in a woman in her forties who had recovered from COVID-19. Sequencing used peripheral blood. The CDR3 region is CASSPQTDYGYTF. CDR3 coding DNA: TGCGCCAGCAGCCCCCAGACAGACTATGGCTACACCTTC.